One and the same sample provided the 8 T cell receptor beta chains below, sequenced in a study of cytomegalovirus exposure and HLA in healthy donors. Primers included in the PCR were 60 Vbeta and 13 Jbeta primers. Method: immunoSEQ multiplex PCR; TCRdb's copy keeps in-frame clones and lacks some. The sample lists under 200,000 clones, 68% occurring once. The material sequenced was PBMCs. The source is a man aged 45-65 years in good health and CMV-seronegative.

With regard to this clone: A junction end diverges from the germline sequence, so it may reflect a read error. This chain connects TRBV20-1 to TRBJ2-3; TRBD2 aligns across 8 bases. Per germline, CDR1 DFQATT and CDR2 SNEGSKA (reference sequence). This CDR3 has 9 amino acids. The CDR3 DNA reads TGCAGTGCTGGGACTAGAGGATTTTTT. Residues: CSAGTRGFF.

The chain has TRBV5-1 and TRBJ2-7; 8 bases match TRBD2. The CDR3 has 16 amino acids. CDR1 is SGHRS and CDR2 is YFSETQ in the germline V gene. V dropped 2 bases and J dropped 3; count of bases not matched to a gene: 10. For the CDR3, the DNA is TGCGCCAGCAGCTTCACCGTTCTCGCGGGGGGCTACGAGCAGTACTTC. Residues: CASSFTVLAGGYEQYF.

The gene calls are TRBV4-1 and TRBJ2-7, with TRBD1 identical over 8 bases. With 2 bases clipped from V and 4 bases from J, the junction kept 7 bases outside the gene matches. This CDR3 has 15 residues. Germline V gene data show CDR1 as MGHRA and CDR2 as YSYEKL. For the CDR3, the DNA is TGCGCCAGCAGCCAACGTGCCGGGACAGGTTACGAGCAGTACTTC. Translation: CASSQRAGTGYEQYF.

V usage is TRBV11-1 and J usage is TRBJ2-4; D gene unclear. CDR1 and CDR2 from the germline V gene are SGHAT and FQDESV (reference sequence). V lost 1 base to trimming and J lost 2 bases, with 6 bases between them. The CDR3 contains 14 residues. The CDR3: CASSLGDTKNIQYF. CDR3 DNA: TGTGCCAGCAGCTTAGGAGACACCAAAAACATTCAGTACTTC.

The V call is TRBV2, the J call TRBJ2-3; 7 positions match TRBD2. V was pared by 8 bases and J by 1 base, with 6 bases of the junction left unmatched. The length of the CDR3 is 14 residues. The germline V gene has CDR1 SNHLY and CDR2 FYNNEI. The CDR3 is CASVAGRGTDTQYF. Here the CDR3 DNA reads TGTGCCAGCGTGGCAGGGAGGGGCACAGATACGCAGTATTTT. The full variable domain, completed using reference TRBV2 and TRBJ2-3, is EPEVTQTPSHQVTQMGQEVILRCVPISNHLYFYWYRQILGQKVEFLVSFYNNEISEKSEIFDDQFSVERPDGSNFTLKIRSTKLEDSAMYFCASVAGRGTDTQYFGPGTRLTVL.

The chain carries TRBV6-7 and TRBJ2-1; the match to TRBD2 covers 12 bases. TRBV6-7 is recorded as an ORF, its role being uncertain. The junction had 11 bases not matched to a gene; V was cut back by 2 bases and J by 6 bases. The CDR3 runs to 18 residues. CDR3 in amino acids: CASSYPFLAGGLCNEQFF. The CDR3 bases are TGTGCCAGCAGTTACCCTTTTCTAGCGGGGGGGCTATGCAATGAGCAGTTCTTC.

In DNA, the CDR3 is TGTGCCAGCAGCCCGGAGACAGGGTTTCAGCCCCAGCATTTT. This gives the protein CASSPETGFQPQHF. The chain carries TRBV6-5 and TRBJ1-5; 7 bases are a match to TRBD1. Germline assignment: CDR1 MNHEY and CDR2 SVGAGI. This CDR3 region has 14 residues. With 6 bases clipped from V and 6 bases from J, the junction kept 8 bases outside the gene matches.

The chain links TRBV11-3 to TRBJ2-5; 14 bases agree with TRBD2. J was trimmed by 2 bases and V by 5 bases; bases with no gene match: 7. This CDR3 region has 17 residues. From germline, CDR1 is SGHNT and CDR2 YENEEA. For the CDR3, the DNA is TGTGCCAGCAGCCTCGGACTAGCGGGGGGAACTCAAGAGACCCAGTACTTC. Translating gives CASSLGLAGGTQETQYF.